The rows below give T cell receptor beta chains drawn from one sample of a study of long-term antiretroviral therapy in people with HIV. Sequencing used immunoSEQ multiplex PCR; TCRdb keeps in-frame clones, though not all of them. Among 34,000 or so clones listed, around 80% were seen once. Sequencing used unsorted PBMCs, obtained 0.6 years after starting antiretroviral therapy. These receptors were collected from a man younger than 30 with HIV. Each CDR3 is given with its conserved first and last residue. A D gene is named only where the DNA matches it firmly. A row's size may be missing; if present it is once, few, many or a size class.

NA,once,TRBJ2-4,TRBV18,CASSPRQQNIQYF,TGTGCCAGCTCACCCCGACAGCAAAACATTCAGTACTTC
NA,NA,TRBJ2-5,TRBV18,CASSGDLQETQYF,TGTGCCAGCTCGGGGGACCTCCAGGAGACCCAGTACTTC
NA,NA,TRBJ1-5,TRBV19,CASSFVKGSNQPQHF,TGTGCCAGTAGTTTTGTGAAGGGTAGCAATCAGCCCCAGCATTTT
TRBD2,once,TRBJ2-3,TRBV11-3,CASSLGTSGSTDTQYF,TGTGCCAGCAGCTTAGGGACTAGCGGAAGCACAGATACGCAGTATTTT
NA,NA,TRBJ1-5,TRBV5-6,CASSLGHVSNQPQHF,TGTGCCAGCAGCTTGGGCCATGTTAGCAATCAGCCCCAGCATTTT
NA,once,TRBJ1-1,TRBV2,CASSVTGPGRERAAFF,TGTGCCAGCAGTGTTACGGGACCGGGCAGGGAGCGGGCAGCTTTCTTT
NA,NA,TRBJ2-7,TRBV4-1,CASSQGNDYEQYF,TGCGCCAGCAGCCAAGGGAATGACTACGAGCAGTACTTC
TRBD1,NA,TRBJ2-7,TRBV4-3,CASSPGTGSSYEQYF,TGCGCCAGCAGCCCTGGGACAGGCAGCTCCTACGAGCAGTACTTC
NA,NA,TRBJ2-3,TRBV7-9,CASSLYGRDTDTQYF,TGTGCCAGCAGCTTATATGGCAGGGACACAGATACGCAGTATTTT
TRBD2,once,TRBJ2-1,TRBV5-1,CASRGTSVYNEQFF,TGCGCCAGCAGGGGGACTAGCGTCTACAATGAGCAGTTCTTC
TRBD1,once,TRBJ1-3,TRBV28,CASIGTGGSGNTIYF,TGTGCCAGCATCGGAACAGGGGGCTCTGGAAACACCATATATTTT
TRBD1,few,TRBJ1-2,TRBV7-2,CASSQAGQGVGGYTF,TGTGCCAGCAGCCAAGCGGGGCAGGGGGTAGGTGGCTACACCTTC
NA,NA,TRBJ2-1,TRBV5-4,CASSHPRGGSYNEQFF,TGTGCCAGCAGCCACCCGCGTGGGGGGTCCTACAATGAGCAGTTCTTC
TRBD1,once,TRBJ2-7,TRBV28,CASSLDRGFVEQYF,TGTGCCAGCAGTTTAGACAGGGGTTTCGTTGAGCAGTACTTC
TRBD2,NA,TRBJ2-7,TRBV6-5,CASGLAGGNEQYF,TGTGCCAGCGGGCTAGCGGGAGGGAACGAGCAGTACTTC
TRBD1,NA,TRBJ2-7,TRBV19,CASSITGGIYEQYF,TGTGCCAGTAGTATTACAGGGGGCATCTACGAGCAGTACTTC
NA,NA,TRBJ2-1,TRBV11-3,CASSFTANEQFF,TGTGCCAGCAGCTTCACCGCAAATGAGCAGTTCTTC
TRBD2,NA,TRBJ2-2,TRBV6-6,CASSGLAGSNTGELFF,TGTGCCAGCTCCGGACTAGCGGGATCGAACACCGGGGAGCTGTTTTTT
NA,NA,TRBJ1-5,TRBV28,CASSPGEWAQHF,TGTGCCAGCAGTCCGGGGGAATGGGCCCAGCATTTT
TRBD2,few,TRBJ2-2,TRBV7-8,CASSLATLAGALPGELFF,TGTGCCAGCAGCTTAGCCACCCTAGCGGGAGCACTCCCCGGGGAGCTGTTTTTT
NA,NA,TRBJ1-1,TRBV6-1,CASIYPVNYEAFF,TGTGCCAGCATTTACCCGGTCAATTATGAAGCTTTCTTT
NA,once,TRBJ1-1,TRBV7-2,CASSFPGTEAFF,TGTGCCAGCAGCTTCCCGGGGACTGAAGCTTTCTTT
TRBD2,NA,TRBJ2-2,TRBV28,CASRSSGRVGELFF,TGTGCCAGCCGTTCTAGCGGGAGAGTCGGGGAGCTGTTTTTT
TRBD2,NA,TRBJ2-2,TRBV25-1,CASSGQQSGRASIGELFF,TGTGCCAGCAGTGGCCAACAGAGCGGGAGGGCCTCGATCGGGGAGCTGTTTTTT
NA,once,TRBJ2-7,TRBV7-3,CASSLMPGQHYEQYF,TGTGCCAGCAGCTTAATGCCCGGGCAACATTACGAGCAGTACTTC
TRBD1,NA,TRBJ2-5,TRBV11-3,CASSTGQSGTQYF,TGTGCCAGCAGCACGGGACAGAGTGGGACCCAGTACTTC
NA,NA,TRBJ2-5,TRBV27,CASSPGLWETQYF,TGTGCCAGCAGTCCGGGACTGTGGGAGACCCAGTACTTC
NA,once,TRBJ2-1,TRBV5-4,CASSPPPLRGEQFF,TGTGCCAGCAGCCCCCCTCCTTTACGGGGTGAGCAGTTCTTC
NA,NA,TRBJ2-1,TRBV27,CASSFGPYNEQFF,TGTGCCAGCAGTTTCGGGCCGTACAATGAGCAGTTCTTC
NA,NA,TRBJ2-3,TRBV6-5,CASSYEGDADTQYF,TGTGCCAGCAGTTACGAAGGGGATGCAGATACGCAGTATTTT
NA,NA,TRBJ2-1,TRBV28,CASGIPYNEQFF,TGTGCCAGCGGCATACCCTACAATGAGCAGTTCTTC
NA,NA,TRBJ1-1,TRBV19,CASSTNQGTEAFF,TGTGCCAGTAGTACGAACCAGGGGACTGAAGCTTTCTTT
TRBD2,NA,TRBJ2-7,TRBV28,CASSSSLRLASYEQYF,TGTGCCAGCAGTTCCTCTTTAAGACTAGCGTCCTACGAGCAGTACTTC
TRBD1,NA,TRBJ2-7,TRBV11-2,CASSLEYTGTGGRYEQYF,TGTGCCAGCAGCTTAGAGTACACCGGGACAGGGGGCCGGTACGAGCAGTACTTC
NA,NA,TRBJ1-5,TRBV5-1,CASSLLEQPQHF,TGCGCCAGCAGCTTACTGGAGCAGCCCCAGCATTTT